The 22 T cell receptor beta chains reported below all come from one sample, sequenced in a study of metastatic and nonmetastatic thyroid tumors. Before thyroid surgery, none of the patients had received any treatment. TCRdb used MiXCR to call clones anew from the PCR reads. The table lists some 25,000 clones, roughly a fifth of them singletons. The sample comprised blood. Source of these receptors: a female donor with papillary thyroid cancer or a benign thyroid nodule (not recorded which). Some clones in this sample may be carry-over from other donors' samples.

The sample holds a few counts of this clone. V is TRBV12-3 or TRBV12-4 and J is TRBJ2-3; TRBD2 matches at 10 bases. CDR3 length: 14 amino acids. Trimming cost V 3 bases and J 5 bases; bases outside gene matches: 2. The CDR3 protein is CASSFGLAVDTQYF. Written as DNA, the CDR3 is TGTGCCAGCAGTTTTGGACTAGCGGTAGATACGCAGTATTTT.

J is TRBJ2-7 and V is TRBV20-1; D perhaps matches TRBD1 (5 bases). Trimming left V 0 bases short and J 7 bases short, with 16 bases between. CDR1 and CDR2 from the germline V gene are DFQATT and SNEGSKA (reference sequence). The CDR3 is made up of 14 amino acids. The CDR3 region is CSARDPAGIWEQYF. Written as DNA, the CDR3 is TGCAGTGCTAGAGATCCTGCAGGGATTTGGGAGCAGTACTTC.

This clone has a count of ten or more. V is TRBV12-5 and J is TRBJ2-5; TRBD1 matches at 7 bases. The CDR3 consists of 14 residues. Germline V gene data show CDR1 as LGHNT and CDR2 as FRNRAP. CDR3 DNA: TGTGCGACCGCCCCGCAGGGGGTGAGAGAGACCCAGTACTTC. It is translated as CATAPQGVRETQYF.

By share, this clone ranks as medium-sized (0.01 to 0.1%). The chain uses TRBV15 and TRBJ2-7; 7 bases fit TRBD1. Germline CDR1 is LNHNV and CDR2 is YYDKDF (reference sequence). With V trimmed by 5 bases and J by 3 bases, 7 bases remained unmatched. The CDR3 sequence is 14 residues long. The CDR3 region is CATSGADRDYEQYF. The CDR3 nucleotides are TGTGCCACCAGCGGTGCAGACAGGGACTACGAGCAGTACTTC.

This clone was observed many times. The chain couples TRBV20-1 to TRBJ2-6; TRBD1 agrees at 7 bases. Germline trimming cut 0 bases from V and 4 bases from J; bases unmatched to any gene: 18. The CDR3 has 20 residues. Looked up from germline, CDR1 is DFQATT and CDR2 is SNEGSKA (reference sequence). The CDR3 DNA reads TGCAGTGCTAGAGACAACAGGGGTACGACTTTCATAGGGGGGGCCAACGTCCTGACTTTC. Translating it yields CSARDNRGTTFIGGANVLTF.

This clone was detected many times. The chain has TRBV7-6 and TRBJ1-2, with D possibly being TRBD1 (6 bases). CDR1 is SGHVS and CDR2 is FNYEAQ in the germline V gene. The ends were cut back, 5 bases at V and 8 bases at J, with 15 bases in the middle. The CDR3 totals 13 residues. The DNA of the CDR3 is TGTGCCAGCAGCCATGTGGGGGGCGGGGGCTACACCTTC. It encodes CASSHVGGGGYTF.

The chain couples TRBV5-1 to TRBJ1-2, with 7 bases identical to TRBD1. CDR3 length: 15 residues. Germline V lookup: CDR1 SGHRS, CDR2 YFSETQ. With V trimmed by 3 bases and J by 7 bases, 12 bases remained unmatched. The CDR3 DNA sequence: TGCGCCAGCAGCTCCGGGACAGAGTCTCCCTCTGGCTACACCTTC. This encodes CASSSGTESPSGYTF.

Note on this clone: With a much larger clone just one base away, this may be a read error. The rearrangement uses TRBV20-1 and TRBJ1-1; tentatively, D is TRBD1 (5 bases). CDR1 and CDR2 (germline): DFQATT, SNEGSKA (reference sequence). This CDR3 is built from 13 residues. CDR3 nucleotides: TGCAGTGCCAGACAGAACGTTAACACTAAAGCTTTCTTT. This codes for CSARQNVNTKAFF.

This clone was seen at least ten times. Possible read error: a much larger clone is one base away. Since the CDR3 does not end with the conserved phenylalanine or tryptophan, this likely comes from a read error. Different DNA sequences within this sample yield the same CDR3. The gene calls are TRBV11-2 and TRBJ1-2; 11 bases map to TRBD1. The CDR3 is made up of 16 amino acids. The germline V gene encodes CDR1 SGHAT and CDR2 FQNNGV. V trimming: 5 bases; J trimming: 1 base; junction bases outside the gene matches: 6. The CDR3 here is CASSRGTGGYNYGYTL. The CDR3 bases are TGTGCCAGCAGCAGAGGGACAGGGGGATATAACTATGGCTACACCCTC.

CDR3 protein: CASSSPTLELFF. The CDR3 region has the DNA TGTGCCAGCAGCTCCCCCACCTTGGAGCTGTTTTTT. This sequence joins TRBV7-2 and TRBJ2-2, with D hard to call. The CDR3 totals 12 residues. Trimming pared 4 bases from V and 10 bases from J, leaving 10 bases between. From germline, CDR1 is SGHTA and CDR2 FQGNSA.

The chain is built from TRBV5-1 and TRBJ2-7, with TRBD2 identical over 10 bases. Trimming took 6 bases from V and 4 from J; bases not matched to a gene: 10. This CDR3 comprises 15 residues. The germline CDR1 and CDR2 sequences are SGHRS and YFSETQ. CDR3 in DNA: TGCGCCAGCACCCCTGGGGCTAGCGGGAGATACGAGCAGTACTTC. The encoded protein is CASTPGASGRYEQYF.

This clone came up many times. This chain connects TRBV4-2 to TRBJ1-5; D gene unclear. The germline CDR1 and CDR2 sequences are LGHNA and YNFKEQ. The CDR3 loop spans 15 amino acids. Trimming stripped 0 bases from V and 0 bases from J, with 6 bases between. The CDR3 DNA sequence: TGTGCCAGCAGCCAAGAATGGTATAGCAATCAGCCCCAGCATTTT. This translates into CASSQEWYSNQPQHF.

This clone was seen at least ten times. This may be a read error: a much more frequent sequence differs by one nucleotide. The rearrangement uses TRBV13 and TRBJ1-4; D not resolved. The germline gives CDR1 PRHDT, CDR2 FYEKMQ (reference sequence). The CDR3 length is 15 residues. The CDR3 here is CASSLRATPYEKPFF. The CDR3 DNA reads as TGTGCCAGCAGCCTACGGGCGACTCCCTATGAAAAACCGTTTTTT.

This clone has ten or more counts. A read error is possible here, since a much larger clone lies one base away. The same CDR3 can be traced to other DNA sequences in this sample. CDR3 sequence (DNA): TGCGCCAGCAGCCAAGGAGGGGGGGCTGGGGCCAACGTCCTGACTTTC. Protein sequence: CASSQGGGAGANVLTF. The chain links TRBV4-1 to TRBJ2-6, with TRBD2 as a possible D gene (7 bases). CDR1 is MGHRA and CDR2 is YSYEKL in the germline V gene. The ends were cut back, 1 base at V and 2 bases at J, with 9 bases in the middle. The CDR3 runs to 16 residues.

At least ten counts were recorded for this clone. The rearrangement uses TRBV11-1 and TRBJ2-2, with a tentative D call TRBD2 (5 bases). The CDR3 consists of 16 residues. The V end lost 0 bases, the J end lost 4 bases, and 12 bases lay between the germline ends. Germline V gives CDR1 SGHAT, CDR2 FQDESV (reference sequence). The CDR3 DNA is TGTGCCAGCAGCTTAGCCGGTAGCGACCCCACCGGGGAGCTGTTTTTT. This codes for CASSLAGSDPTGELFF.

This clone has ten or more counts. Other DNA sequences from this sample encode an identical CDR3 as well. The chain couples TRBV30 to TRBJ2-1, with D possibly matching TRBD1 (6 bases). Germline V CDR1 and CDR2: GTSNPN, SVGIG (reference sequence). Trimming left V 1 base short and J 1 base short, with 8 bases between. This CDR3 has 14 amino acids. CDR3 bases: TGTGCCTGGAGTGGACAGGATTCCTACAATGAGCAGTTCTTC. It specifies CAWSGQDSYNEQFF.

This clone was counted many times. The chain has TRBV5-8 and TRBJ1-4, with D perhaps TRBD1 (5 bases). Germline CDR1 is SGHTS and CDR2 is YDEGEE. V lost 4 bases and J lost 4, with 17 bases in between. The CDR3 extends over 16 amino acids. The chain's CDR3 is CASSPGRTKHNEKLFF. In DNA, the CDR3 is TGTGCCAGCAGCCCGGGACGGACCAAACATAATGAAAAACTGTTTTTT.

This clone was seen more than once but under ten times. The genes are TRBV12-3 or TRBV12-4 and TRBJ2-7; a weak D match, TRBD2 (7 bases). The V end was cut by 1 base, the J end by 4 bases, with 17 bases between. The CDR3 totals 16 residues. In DNA, the CDR3 is TGTGCCAGCAGTTTAGGTATCGGGGGGCGGAGGTACGAGCAGTACTTC. Translation: CASSLGIGGRRYEQYF.

The sample holds many counts of this clone. This rearrangement joins TRBV9 to TRBJ2-2; D may be TRBD2 (5 bases). Per germline, CDR1 SGDLS and CDR2 YYNGEE. This CDR3 has 13 amino acids. The V gene lost 2 bases and the J gene lost 7 bases, with 9 bases spanning the gap. Here the CDR3 reads CASSVSSGGELFF. CDR3 bases: TGTGCCAGCAGCGTCTCCAGCGGCGGGGAGCTGTTTTTT.

This clone was detected a few times. This sequence joins TRBV2 and TRBJ1-1; D is ambiguous. The CDR3 totals 11 residues. Per germline, CDR1 SNHLY and CDR2 FYNNEI. V lost 3 bases to trimming and J lost 11 bases, with 10 bases between them. As DNA, the CDR3 is TGTGCCAGCAGTGACCCCCTCTTGGCTTTCTTT. Its translation is CASSDPLLAFF.

Ten or more counts support this clone. This chain joins TRBV4-2 and TRBJ2-2; D remains unclear. This CDR3 region has 14 residues. Between the trimmed V and J ends, which lost 0 bases and 7 bases, there was a span of 9 bases. The germline gives CDR1 LGHNA, CDR2 YNFKEQ. CDR3 loop: CASSQDETVGELFF. DNA for the CDR3: TGTGCCAGCAGCCAAGATGAAACAGTCGGGGAGCTGTTTTTT.

This clone has ten or more counts. This chain connects TRBV18 to TRBJ1-6, with D possibly being TRBD1 (5 bases). With 6 bases removed from V and 7 bases from J, the gap between germline ends came to 16 bases. The germline gives CDR1 KGHSH, CDR2 LQKENI. The CDR3 loop spans 15 amino acids. CDR3 loop: CASSPDSFDNSPLHF. As DNA, the CDR3 is TGTGCCAGCTCGCCCGACAGTTTCGACAATTCACCCCTCCACTTT.